The 11 T cell receptor beta chains given below trace back to one sample, sequenced in a study of shared clonotypes between healthy human individuals. The protocol was immunoSEQ multiplex PCR, while the TCRdb copy is restricted to in-frame clones and leaves out a portion. Found here are about 480,000 clones, almost 80% of them singletons; the top ten hold approximately 12%. What was sequenced was PBMCs. These receptor sequences come from a woman aged 40-49 years in good health. Some clones in this sample may be carry-over from other donors' samples.

CDR3 residues: CASSLAVTEETQYF. The CDR3 coding sequence is TGTGCCAGCAGCTTGGCCGTGACAGAAGAGACCCAGTACTTC. The rearrangement links TRBV5-4 to TRBJ2-5; maybe TRBD1 (5 bases). In germline, CDR1 is SGHNT, CDR2 YYREEE (reference sequence). The CDR3 is made up of 14 amino acids. The V gene lost 0 bases and the J gene lost 3 bases, with 9 bases spanning the gap.

J is TRBJ2-7 and V is TRBV7-2; perhaps TRBD1 as D (6 bases). CDR3 length: 16 residues. Trimming removed 1 base at V and 3 bases at J, with 16 bases between. In germline, CDR1 is SGHTA, CDR2 FQGNSA. The CDR3 sequence: CASSLVGAGYGYEQYF. The DNA of the CDR3 is TGTGCCAGCAGCTTAGTGGGGGCCGGCTATGGCTACGAGCAGTACTTC.

This clone was detected only once. This chain links TRBV28 with TRBJ2-7; D is unresolved. The germline V gene has CDR1 MDHEN and CDR2 SYDVKM. The CDR3 is 14 amino acids. V was cut by 5 bases and J by 3 bases, with 14 bases left in between. Here the CDR3 DNA reads TGTGCCAGCAGTCCATGGTCGCTGGACTACGAGCAGTACTTC. Translating it yields CASSPWSLDYEQYF. The full variable domain, in which reference TRBV28 and TRBJ2-7 provide the parts outside the CDR3, is DVKVTQSSRYLVKRTGEKVFLECVQDMDHENMFWYRQDPGLGLRLIYFSYDVKMKEKGDIPEGYSVSREKKERFSLILESASTNQTSMYLCASSPWSLDYEQYFGPGTRLTVT.

The rearrangement joins TRBV6-4 to TRBJ2-3; 8 bases agree with TRBD1. Germline V gives CDR1 MRHNA, CDR2 SNTAGT. This CDR3 is built from 15 residues. V lost 5 bases to trimming and J lost 4 bases; unmatched junction nucleotides: 8. The CDR3 region has the DNA TGTGCCAGCAGTACCGGGGACAGGTCGGCAGATACGCAGTATTTT. The encoded protein is CASSTGDRSADTQYF.

As DNA, the CDR3 is TGTGCCAGCAGCTTAGGGGCCGCAGATACGCAGTATTTT. Its protein product is CASSLGAADTQYF. The chain uses TRBV7-2 and TRBJ2-3; D is undetermined. This CDR3 is built from 13 residues. Germline V gene sequence: CDR1 SGHTA, CDR2 FQGNSA. The V gene lost 1 base and the J gene lost 4 bases, with 6 bases spanning the gap.

The chain links TRBV7-2 to TRBJ2-1, with D possibly TRBD1 on 5 matching bases. The CDR3 has 12 residues. Germline V lookup: CDR1 SGHTA, CDR2 FQGNSA. Trimming took off 5 bases at V and 15 bases at J, with 17 bases between the two ends. The CDR3 coding sequence is TGTGCCAGCAGCCCTTTCCAGGGCCGGCGGTTCTTC. Protein: CASSPFQGRRFF. The entire variable domain, with the rest obtained from reference TRBV7-2 and TRBJ2-1, is as follows: GAGVSQSPSNKVTEKGKDVELRCDPISGHTALYWYRQSLGQGLEFLIYFQGNSAPDKSGLPSDRFSAERTGGSVSTLTIQRTQQEDSAVYLCASSPFQGRRFFGPGTRLTVL.

In this sample, this clone turned up a few times. This chain joins TRBV7-9 and TRBJ1-1; 10 bases align to TRBD1. V lost 5 bases and J lost 4; bases outside the gene matches: 4. The CDR3 contains 14 residues. The germline gives CDR1 SEHNR, CDR2 FQNEAQ (reference sequence). This CDR3 reads CASSQGTGVTEAFF. The DNA of the CDR3 is TGTGCCAGCAGCCAGGGGACAGGGGTCACTGAAGCTTTCTTT.

On this clone: The sample carries other DNA sequences with the same CDR3. The chain joins TRBV5-1 to TRBJ1-4; D is possibly TRBD1 (5 bases). From germline, CDR1 is SGHRS and CDR2 YFSETQ. This CDR3 spans 14 amino acids. With 2 bases removed from V and 5 bases from J, the gap between germline ends came to 10 bases. The CDR3 sequence is CASSFGAVNEKLFF. DNA for the CDR3: TGCGCCAGCAGCTTTGGGGCAGTAAATGAAAAACTGTTTTTT.

The chain employs TRBV5-4 and TRBJ2-2; D not resolved. V was cut by 0 bases and J by 5 bases, with 11 bases left in between. The CDR3 is 15 residues long. Germline V gives CDR1 SGHNT, CDR2 YYREEE (reference sequence). CDR3 in amino acids: CASSLGPSRTGELFF. CDR3 in DNA: TGTGCCAGCAGCTTGGGGCCTTCCCGAACCGGGGAGCTGTTTTTT.

This clone was counted ten times or more. The rearrangement uses TRBV9 and TRBJ2-1, with TRBD2 matching over 14 bases. With V trimmed by 4 bases and J by 9 bases, 9 bases remained unmatched. In germline, CDR1 is SGDLS, CDR2 YYNGEE. The CDR3 totals 16 residues. The DNA of the CDR3 is TGTGCCAGCAGCCCGGATGGGACTAGCGGGAGTTTTGAGCAGTTCTTC. Its translation is CASSPDGTSGSFEQFF.

This clone was observed a few times. V is TRBV14 and J is TRBJ2-7, with D unclear. V was pared by 1 base and J by 7 bases, with 11 bases between. The length of the CDR3 is 13 residues. Germline V gene lookup returns CDR1 SGHDN and CDR2 FVKESK. This CDR3 is CASSQVRSGEQYF. The CDR3 nucleotides read TGTGCCAGCAGCCAAGTGCGGTCCGGAGAGCAGTACTTC. Using reference TRBV14 and TRBJ2-7 for the parts outside the CDR3, the full variable domain is EAGVTQFPSHSVIEKGQTVTLRCDPISGHDNLYWYRRVMGKEIKFLLHFVKESKQDESGMPNNRFLAERTGGTYSTLKVQPAELEDSGVYFCASSQVRSGEQYFGPGTRLTVT.